Presented here are 8 T cell receptor beta chains from one specimen sequenced in a study of memory CD4+ T cells and cytomegalovirus serostatus. TCRdb keeps only in-frame clones here, not all; method: immunoSEQ multiplex PCR. The sample shows 40,000 to 55,000 clones, about 70% of them seen only once. Single viable CD3+CD4+CD8-CD45RO+ cells were sorted as the memory CD4+ T cells. Source material: memory CD4+ T cells from blood. The origin of the receptors is an adult in good health and CMV-seropositive.

The chain employs TRBV5-1 and TRBJ2-3, with 8 bases aligning to TRBD2. Germline V gene lookup returns CDR1 SGHRS and CDR2 YFSETQ. CDR3 size: 14 residues. Trimming cost V 6 bases and J 6 bases; bases outside gene matches: 9. This CDR3 is CASNLAGPRDTQYF. Written as DNA, the CDR3 is TGCGCCAGCAACCTAGCGGGCCCCAGGGATACGCAGTATTTT.

V and J are TRBV21-1 and TRBJ1-1; the table calls TRBD1, which could not be checked here. TRBV21-1 is designated a pseudogene. CDR3 length equals 17 residues. In nucleotides, the CDR3 is TGTGCCAGCAGCAAAACTGGAACAGGCTCGATGAACACTGAAGCTTTCTTT. Its translation: CASSKTGTGSMNTEAFF.

The chain joins TRBV4-2 to TRBJ2-2, with D unresolved. Per the germline V gene, CDR1 is LGHNA and CDR2 is YNFKEQ. Trimming removed 1 base at V and 6 bases at J, with 12 bases between. The CDR3 is 15 amino acids. CDR3 sequence: CASSQASQSAGELFF. The CDR3 DNA reads as TGTGCCAGCAGCCAAGCAAGCCAGTCCGCCGGGGAGCTGTTTTTT.

The V and J genes are TRBV29-1 and TRBJ1-2, with 9 bases identical to TRBD1. The CDR3 is 15 amino acids. The V gene's germline CDR1 is SQVTM and CDR2 ANQGSEA. J was trimmed by 8 bases and V by 1 base; bases with no gene match: 11. CDR3 sequence: CSVEVRDRDEKGYTF. Here the CDR3 DNA reads TGCAGCGTTGAAGTCCGGGACAGGGATGAAAAGGGCTACACCTTC.

The chain joins TRBV5-1 to TRBJ2-2; 9 bases are a match to TRBD1. This CDR3 contains 16 residues. V trimming: 3 bases; J trimming: 2 bases; junction bases outside the gene matches: 5. Germline CDR1 SGHRS, CDR2 YFSETQ. The CDR3 loop reads CASSSTGGQNTGELFF. The CDR3 nucleotides are TGCGCCAGCAGCTCTACAGGGGGCCAAAACACCGGGGAGCTGTTTTTT.

This clone was detected only once. CDR3 bases: TGTGCCAGCTCACCGACCAATCAGCCCCAGCATTTT. Amino acids: CASSPTNQPQHF. This chain links TRBV18 with TRBJ1-5, with no clear D. The CDR3 contains 12 residues. Trimming took off 3 bases at V and 3 bases at J, with 3 bases between the two ends. Germline CDR1 and CDR2: KGHSH and LQKENI.

The V and J genes are TRBV7-2 and TRBJ2-5, with D possibly matching TRBD2 (6 bases). Germline V gene data show CDR1 as SGHTA and CDR2 as FQGNSA. V was trimmed by 4 bases and J by 4 bases, leaving 16 bases between them. The CDR3 spans 15 residues. CDR3 residues: CASSSPTSGRETQYF. The CDR3 bases are TGTGCCAGCAGCTCCCCAACAAGCGGGCGAGAGACCCAGTACTTC.

This chain uses TRBV10-1 with TRBJ1-6, with D possibly TRBD1 on 5 matching bases. Per germline, CDR1 WNHNN and CDR2 SYGVQD (reference sequence). The CDR3 is 14 amino acids. Trimming removed 4 bases at V and 10 bases at J, with 14 bases between. The CDR3, as DNA: TGCGCCAGCAGTGCGACAGCGGAGGGCTCACCCCTCCACTTT. It translates to CASSATAEGSPLHF.